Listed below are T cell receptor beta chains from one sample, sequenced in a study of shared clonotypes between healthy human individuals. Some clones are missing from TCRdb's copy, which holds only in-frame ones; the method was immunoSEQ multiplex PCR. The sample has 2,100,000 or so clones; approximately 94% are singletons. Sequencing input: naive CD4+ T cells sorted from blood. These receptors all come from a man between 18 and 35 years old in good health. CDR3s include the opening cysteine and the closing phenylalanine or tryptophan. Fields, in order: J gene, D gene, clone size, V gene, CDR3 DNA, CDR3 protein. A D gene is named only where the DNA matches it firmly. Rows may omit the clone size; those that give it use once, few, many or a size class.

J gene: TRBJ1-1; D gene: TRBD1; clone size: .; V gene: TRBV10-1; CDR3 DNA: TGCGCCAGCAGGACAGGGTTAGGCGGAGCTTTCTTT; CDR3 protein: CASRTGLGGAFF
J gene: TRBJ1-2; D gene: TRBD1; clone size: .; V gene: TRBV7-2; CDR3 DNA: TGTGCCAGCAGCTTAATGACAGGGGGCAACTATGGCTACACCTTC; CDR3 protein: CASSLMTGGNYGYTF
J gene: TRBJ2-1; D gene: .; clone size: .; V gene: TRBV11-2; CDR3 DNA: TGTGCCAGCAGCTTTCTCAATGAGCAGTTCTTC; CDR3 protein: CASSFLNEQFF
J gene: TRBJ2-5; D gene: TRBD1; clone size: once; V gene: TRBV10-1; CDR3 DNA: TGCGCCAGCAGTGAGTCCAGGACAGGGGCGCAAGAGACCCAGTACTTC; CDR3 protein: CASSESRTGAQETQYF
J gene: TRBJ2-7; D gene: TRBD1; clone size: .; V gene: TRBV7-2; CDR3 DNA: TGTGCCAGCAGTAGAGGGGGACAGAGTTACGAGCAGTACTTC; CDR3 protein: CASSRGGQSYEQYF
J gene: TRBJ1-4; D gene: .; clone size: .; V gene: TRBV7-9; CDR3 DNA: TGTGCCAGCAGTCCTCTCGGGGTTGGAAAACTGTTTTTT; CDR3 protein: CASSPLGVGKLFF
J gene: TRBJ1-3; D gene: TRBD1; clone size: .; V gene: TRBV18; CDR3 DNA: TGTGCCAGCTCAAGCCAACAGGGGAACACTGGAAACACCATATATTTT; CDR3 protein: CASSSQQGNTGNTIYF
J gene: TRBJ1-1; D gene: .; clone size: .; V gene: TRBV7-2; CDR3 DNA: TGTGCCAGCAGCTTTGGGGAGGCAGGGGACGCTTTCTTT; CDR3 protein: CASSFGEAGDAFF
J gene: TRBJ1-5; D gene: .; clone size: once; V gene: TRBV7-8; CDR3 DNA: TGTGCCAGCAGCTTAGTGGGGGAAATTGGCAATCAGCCCCAGCATTTT; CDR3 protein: CASSLVGEIGNQPQHF
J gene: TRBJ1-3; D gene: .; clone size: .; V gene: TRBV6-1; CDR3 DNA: TGTGCCAGCGCGGAACAGGGAACGACCCGGAACACCATATATTTT; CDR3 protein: CASAEQGTTRNTIYF
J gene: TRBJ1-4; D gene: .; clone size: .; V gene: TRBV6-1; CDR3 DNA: TGTGCCAGCAGTACACTCCTCCCTAATGAAAAACTGTTTTTT; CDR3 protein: CASSTLLPNEKLFF
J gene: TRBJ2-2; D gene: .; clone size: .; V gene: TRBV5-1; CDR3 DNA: TGCGCCAGCAGCTTTTCAGGGGACAACACCGGGGAGCTGTTTTTT; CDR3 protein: CASSFSGDNTGELFF
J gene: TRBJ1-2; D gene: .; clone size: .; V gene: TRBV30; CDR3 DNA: TGTGCCTGGAGTCCAACCGGGGGGGAGAGTGGCTACACCTTC; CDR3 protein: CAWSPTGGESGYTF
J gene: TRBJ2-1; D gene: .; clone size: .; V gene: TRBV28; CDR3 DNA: TGTGCCAGCAGTTTAACAATTAATCTGAGTAATGAGCAGTTCTTC; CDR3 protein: CASSLTINLSNEQFF
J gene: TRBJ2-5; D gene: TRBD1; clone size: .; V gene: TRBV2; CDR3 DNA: TGTGCCAGCATCCGAGGACAGGGGACAGGGGGCCGAGAGACCCAGTACTTC; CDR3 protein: CASIRGQGTGGRETQYF
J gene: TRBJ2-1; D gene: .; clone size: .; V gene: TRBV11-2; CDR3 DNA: TGTGCCAGCAGCTTATGGGGGGGCCAATACAATGAGCAGTTCTTC; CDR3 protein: CASSLWGGQYNEQFF
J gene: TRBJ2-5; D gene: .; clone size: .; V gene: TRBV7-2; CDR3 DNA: TGTGCCAGCACCATTTTGGGGGTGAAAGAGACCCAGTACTTC; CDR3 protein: CASTILGVKETQYF
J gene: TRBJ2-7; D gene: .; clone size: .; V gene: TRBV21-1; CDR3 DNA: TGTGCCAGGACTACAGGGGGCCCGGGAAGGTACGAGCAGTACTTC; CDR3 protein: CARTTGGPGRYEQYF
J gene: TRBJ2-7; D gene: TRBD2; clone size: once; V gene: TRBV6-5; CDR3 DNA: TGTGCCAGCAGCTCCGGGACTAGCGGGAGGTACGAGCAGTACTTC; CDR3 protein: CASSSGTSGRYEQYF
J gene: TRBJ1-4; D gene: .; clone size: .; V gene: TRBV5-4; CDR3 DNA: TGTGCCAGCAGCCCCCGGCAGGGGCGACCCGAGGCTGAAAAACTGTTTTTT; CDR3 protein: CASSPRQGRPEAEKLFF